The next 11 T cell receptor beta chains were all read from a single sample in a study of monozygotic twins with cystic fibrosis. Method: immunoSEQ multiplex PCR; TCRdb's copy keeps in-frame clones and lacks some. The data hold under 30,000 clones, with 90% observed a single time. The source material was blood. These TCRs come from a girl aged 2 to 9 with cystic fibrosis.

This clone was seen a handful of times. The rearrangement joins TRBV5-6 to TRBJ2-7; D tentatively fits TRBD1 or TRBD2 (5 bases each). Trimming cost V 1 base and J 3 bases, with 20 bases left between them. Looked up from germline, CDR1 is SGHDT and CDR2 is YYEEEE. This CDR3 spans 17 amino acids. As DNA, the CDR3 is TGTGCCAGCAGCTTGTCTGGGAGCTGGGGGTCTCTCTACGAGCAGTACTTC. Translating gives CASSLSGSWGSLYEQYF.

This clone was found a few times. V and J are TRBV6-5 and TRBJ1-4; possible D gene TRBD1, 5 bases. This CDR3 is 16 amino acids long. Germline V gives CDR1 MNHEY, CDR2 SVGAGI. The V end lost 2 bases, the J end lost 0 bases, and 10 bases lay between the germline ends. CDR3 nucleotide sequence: TGTGCCAGCAGTTACGGAGCGGGGGCAACTAATGAAAAACTGTTTTTT. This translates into CASSYGAGATNEKLFF.

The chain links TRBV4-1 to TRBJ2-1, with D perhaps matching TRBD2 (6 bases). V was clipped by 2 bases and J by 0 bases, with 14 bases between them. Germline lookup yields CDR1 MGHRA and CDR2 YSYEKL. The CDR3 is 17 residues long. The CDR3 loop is CASSQTGVTSSYNEQFF. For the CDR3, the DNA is TGCGCCAGCAGCCAAACGGGGGTTACGAGCTCCTACAATGAGCAGTTCTTC.

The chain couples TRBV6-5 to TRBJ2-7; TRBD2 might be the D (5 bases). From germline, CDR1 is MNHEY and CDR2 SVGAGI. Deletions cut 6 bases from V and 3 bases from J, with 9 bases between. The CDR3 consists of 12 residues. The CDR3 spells CASSGVSYEQYF. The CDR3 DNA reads TGTGCCAGCAGCGGGGTTAGCTACGAGCAGTACTTC.

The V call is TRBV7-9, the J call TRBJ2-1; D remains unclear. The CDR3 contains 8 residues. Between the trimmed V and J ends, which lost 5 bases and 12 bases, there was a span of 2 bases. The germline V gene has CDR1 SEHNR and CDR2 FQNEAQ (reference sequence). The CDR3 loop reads CASSGQFF. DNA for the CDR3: TGTGCCAGCAGCGGGCAGTTCTTC.

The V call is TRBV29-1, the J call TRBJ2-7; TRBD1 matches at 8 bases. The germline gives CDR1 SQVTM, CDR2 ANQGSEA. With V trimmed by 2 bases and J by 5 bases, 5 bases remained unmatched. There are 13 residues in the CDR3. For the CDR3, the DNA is TGCAGCGTTGAATACAGGGGGAAGAACGAGCAGTACTTC. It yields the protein CSVEYRGKNEQYF.

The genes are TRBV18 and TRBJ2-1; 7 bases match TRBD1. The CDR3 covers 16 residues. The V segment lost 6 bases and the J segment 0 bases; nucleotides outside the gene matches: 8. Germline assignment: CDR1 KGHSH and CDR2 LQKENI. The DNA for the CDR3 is TGTGCCAGCTCCCCTCAGGACAGGAGCTCCTACAATGAGCAGTTCTTC. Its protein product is CASSPQDRSSYNEQFF.

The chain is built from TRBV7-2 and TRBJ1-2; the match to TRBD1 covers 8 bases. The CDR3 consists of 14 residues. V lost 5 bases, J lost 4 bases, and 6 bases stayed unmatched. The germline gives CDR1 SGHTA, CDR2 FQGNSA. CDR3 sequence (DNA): TGTGCCAGCAGCGTGGACAGGGTATCCTATGGCTACACCTTC. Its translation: CASSVDRVSYGYTF.

The CDR3 DNA is TGCGCCAGCAGCCAATTGAGCGGGTCAAGCTACGAGCAGTACTTC. Amino acids: CASSQLSGSSYEQYF. This chain uses TRBV4-1 with TRBJ2-7; a weak D match, TRBD2 (6 bases). V was shortened by 2 bases and J by 3 bases, with 14 bases between the two germline ends. The CDR3 is 15 amino acids. CDR1 is MGHRA, CDR2 YSYEKL, per germline.

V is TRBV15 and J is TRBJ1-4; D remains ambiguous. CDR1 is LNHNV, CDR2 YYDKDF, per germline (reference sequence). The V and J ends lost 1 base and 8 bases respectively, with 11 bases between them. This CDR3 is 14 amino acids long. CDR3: CATSRAGVREKLFF. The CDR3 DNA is TGTGCCACCAGCAGAGCGGGCGTACGCGAAAAACTGTTTTTT.

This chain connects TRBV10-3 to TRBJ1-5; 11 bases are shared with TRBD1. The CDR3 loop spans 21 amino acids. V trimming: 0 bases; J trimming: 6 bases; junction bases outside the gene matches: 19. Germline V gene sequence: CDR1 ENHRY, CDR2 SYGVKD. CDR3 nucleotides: TGTGCCATCAGTGAGTCGTTTTTATTATCGGACAGGGGGCGCAGAGGTCAGCCCCAGCATTTT. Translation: CAISESFLLSDRGRRGQPQHF.